The 25 T cell receptor beta chains below were found in one sample sequenced in a study of shared clonotypes between healthy human individuals (TCRdb year 2020). The receptor library was made with the immunoSEQ multiplex PCR assay. TCRdb stores this immuneACCESS table with in-frame sequences only. Part of the clones is absent; in the studies checked, under half of the shortfall reflects unresolved V genes, and no reason is known for the rest. Across this sample there are about 380,000 clones, with about 96% seen only once. The ten largest make up around 0.32% of the sample. Sequenced input: memory CD8+ T cells sorted from blood. Read against the paper, the sample's cell subset or site label means: CD45RO+ cells pooled with CCR7-negative TemRA cells. The receptors were gathered from a man aged 25 to 40 in good health.

The chain combines TRBV7-9 with TRBJ2-7, with TRBD2 matching over 14 bases. In germline, CDR1 is SEHNR, CDR2 FQNEAQ (reference sequence). With V trimmed by 5 bases and J by 2 bases, 11 bases remained unmatched. The CDR3 runs to 18 residues. CDR3 sequence reads: CASSPRLAGGPVTYEQYF. CDR3 DNA: TGTGCCAGCAGCCCGAGACTAGCGGGAGGGCCGGTTACCTACGAGCAGTACTTC.

The V gene is TRBV7-8, the J gene TRBJ1-1; D possibly corresponds to TRBD1 (6 bases). The V end lost 5 bases, the J end lost 5 bases, and 21 bases lay between the germline ends. The germline CDR1 and CDR2 sequences are SGHVS and FQNEAQ. This CDR3 has 16 amino acids. The DNA of the CDR3 is TGTGCCAGCAGCCCCGGGTCCGACTTGCAGGGGACTGAAGCTTTCTTT. Its protein is CASSPGSDLQGTEAFF.

The V call is TRBV28, the J call TRBJ2-7; TRBD1 agrees at 7 bases. After removal of 7 bases from V and 3 bases from J, the junction contained 9 bases not matched to a gene. Germline CDR1 reads MDHEN; CDR2 reads SYDVKM. This CDR3 comprises 14 residues. CDR3 protein: CASIRDRDGYEQYF. The CDR3 DNA sequence: TGTGCCAGCATCCGTGACAGGGATGGCTACGAGCAGTACTTC.

The V and J genes are TRBV15 and TRBJ2-7, with 7 bases aligning to TRBD1. This CDR3 is built from 14 residues. Per the germline V gene, CDR1 is LNHNV and CDR2 is YYDKDF (reference sequence). V lost 0 bases and J lost 3; bases outside the gene matches: 2. CDR3 sequence (DNA): TGTGCCACCAGCAGAGATAGGGACAGCTACGAGCAGTACTTC. As protein: CATSRDRDSYEQYF.

The chain links TRBV19 to TRBJ2-3; D is perhaps TRBD1 (6 bases). Trimming shortened V by 4 bases and J by 2 bases, and 19 bases separated the two germline ends. The CDR3 sequence is 17 residues long. Germline CDR1 LNHDA, CDR2 SQIVND (reference sequence). CDR3 coding DNA: TGTGCCAGTAGTAACCAAAATACAGGGATCTCCACAGATACGCAGTATTTT. It encodes CASSNQNTGISTDTQYF. Filled out from reference TRBV19 and TRBJ2-3, the complete variable domain reads DGGITQSPKYLFRKEGQNVTLSCEQNLNHDAMYWYRQDPGQGLRLIYYSQIVNDFQKGDIAEGYSVSREKKESFPLTVTSAQKNPTAFYLCASSNQNTGISTDTQYFGPGTRLTVL.

The chain links TRBV5-4 to TRBJ2-7; D is undetermined. Germline CDR1 is SGHNT and CDR2 is YYREEE (reference sequence). V lost 4 bases, J lost 0 bases, and 23 bases lay in between. The CDR3 is 18 residues long. The CDR3 spells CASSDVQRSQQSSYEQYF. In DNA form, the CDR3 reads TGTGCCAGCAGCGATGTCCAAAGGTCGCAACAGTCCTCCTACGAGCAGTACTTC.

CDR3 DNA sequence: TGTGCCAGCAGCTCGTATAACTATGGCTACACCTTC. Translated, it gives CASSSYNYGYTF. The chain combines TRBV11-2 with TRBJ1-2; D remains ambiguous. CDR3 length: 12 residues. Per germline, CDR1 SGHAT and CDR2 FQNNGV. V lost 4 bases and J 1 base, leaving 4 bases between the germline ends.

A single count supports this clone. The sample contains more than one DNA sequence encoding this CDR3. V is TRBV30 and J is TRBJ2-6; D remains ambiguous. Germline V CDR1 and CDR2: GTSNPN, SVGIG (reference sequence). This CDR3 region has 12 residues. V was clipped by 5 bases and J by 4 bases, with 6 bases between them. Here the CDR3 reads CAWGSGANVLTF. In DNA, the CDR3 is TGTGCCTGGGGCTCCGGGGCCAACGTCCTGACTTTC.

The chain links TRBV28 to TRBJ1-1; D gene unclear. CDR3 length equals 11 residues. V was clipped by 2 bases and J by 8 bases, with 6 bases between them. Germline-derived CDR1 and CDR2 are MDHEN and SYDVKM. CDR3 coding DNA: TGTGCCAGCAGTTTACCTTCCGAAGCTTTCTTT. It codes for CASSLPSEAFF.

V gene TRBV7-3 combines with J gene TRBJ2-3, with D hard to call. This CDR3 has 12 residues. V gave up 0 bases and J gave up 4 bases, with 2 bases separating them. The V gene's germline CDR1 is SGHTA and CDR2 FQGTGA. Here the CDR3 reads CASSLTADTQYF. CDR3 DNA sequence: TGTGCCAGCAGCTTAACGGCAGATACGCAGTATTTT.

This chain uses TRBV7-6 with TRBJ2-3; the match to TRBD2 covers 8 bases. This CDR3 has 14 residues. The V and J ends lost 4 bases and 1 base, in that order; junction bases with no gene match: 1. Germline CDR1 is SGHVS and CDR2 is FNYEAQ. For the CDR3, the DNA is TGTGCCAGCAGCTCGACTAGCGGCACAGATACGCAGTATTTT. It encodes CASSSTSGTDTQYF.

This chain joins TRBV20-1 and TRBJ1-2; D might be TRBD1 (6 bases). The CDR3 spans 11 residues. Deletions cut 8 bases from V and 3 bases from J, with 10 bases between. Per the germline V gene, CDR1 is DFQATT and CDR2 is SNEGSKA (reference sequence). The CDR3 nucleotides are TGCAGTACAACAGGGTACTATGGCTACACCTTC. This translates into CSTTGYYGYTF.

The chain joins TRBV6-1 to TRBJ1-5; perhaps TRBD1 as D (5 bases). Trimming cost V 9 bases and J 2 bases, with 14 bases left between them. From germline, CDR1 is MNHNS and CDR2 SASEGT. The CDR3 sequence is 14 residues long. The CDR3 nucleotides are TGTGCCAGTAGAGAGGTGGGGGGCAATCAGCCCCAGCATTTT. This codes for CASREVGGNQPQHF.

Concerning this clone itself: The same CDR3 can be traced to other DNA sequences in this sample. The rearrangement uses TRBV5-1 and TRBJ2-3; D is undetermined. The CDR3 is 13 residues long. CDR1 and CDR2 (germline): SGHRS, YFSETQ. Trimming removed 1 base from V and 4 bases from J, with 7 bases in between. The CDR3 bases are TGCGCCAGCAGCTTGCGGCAGGCAGATACGCAGTATTTT. Encoded protein: CASSLRQADTQYF.

The chain combines TRBV11-2 with TRBJ2-7; D gene unclear. Germline V lookup: CDR1 SGHAT, CDR2 FQNNGV. V dropped 3 bases and J dropped 2 bases, with 5 bases sitting between them. The CDR3 consists of 12 residues. CDR3 sequence reads: CASSFITYEQYF. DNA for the CDR3: TGTGCCAGCAGCTTTATTACCTACGAGCAGTACTTC.

Here the CDR3 reads CSVDGRFSSGNTIYF. The CDR3 DNA follows: TGCAGCGTTGATGGGAGATTTAGCTCTGGAAACACCATATATTTT. The chain joins TRBV29-1 to TRBJ1-3; D is undetermined. Germline CDR1 is SQVTM and CDR2 is ANQGSEA. The germline V and J ends were trimmed by 3 bases and 0 bases, with 12 bases remaining between them. This CDR3 is built from 15 residues.

The CDR3 here is CATGYNTGELFF. The CDR3 DNA is TGTGCCACCGGGTATAACACCGGGGAGCTGTTTTTT. The chain carries TRBV10-3 and TRBJ2-2; D call uncertain. V was shortened by 10 bases and J by 2 bases, with 8 bases between the two germline ends. CDR1 ENHRY and CDR2 SYGVKD come from the germline V gene. The CDR3 is made up of 12 amino acids.

The rearrangement joins TRBV28 to TRBJ2-7, with 7 bases lining up with TRBD1. Germline V gene data show CDR1 as MDHEN and CDR2 as SYDVKM. V lost 5 bases to trimming and J lost 0 bases; unmatched junction nucleotides: 7. This CDR3 is 15 amino acids long. The CDR3, as DNA: TGTGCCAGCAGTCCCCAGGGACAGAGCTCCTACGAGCAGTACTTC. Its translation is CASSPQGQSSYEQYF.

The chain carries TRBV2 and TRBJ2-1; no clear D gene. There are 14 residues in the CDR3. The germline V gene encodes CDR1 SNHLY and CDR2 FYNNEI. Trimming cost V 8 bases and J 1 base, with 12 bases left between them. CDR3 loop: CASRTAISYNEQFF. The CDR3 region has the DNA TGTGCCAGCCGAACGGCGATTTCCTACAATGAGCAGTTCTTC.

The chain combines TRBV29-1 with TRBJ2-7; possibly TRBD2 for D (6 bases). Trimming shortened V by 8 bases and J by 2 bases, and 16 bases separated the two germline ends. The CDR3 runs to 13 residues. CDR1 is SQVTM, CDR2 ANQGSEA, per germline. Here the CDR3 reads CSTAGGEAYEQYF. CDR3 nucleotide sequence: TGCAGCACCGCCGGGGGAGAAGCCTACGAGCAGTACTTC.

V usage is TRBV15 and J usage is TRBJ2-7; a possible D gene is TRBD2 (6 bases). V lost 3 bases and J 4 bases, leaving 10 bases between the germline ends. The CDR3 consists of 13 residues. CDR1 is LNHNV, CDR2 YYDKDF, per germline (reference sequence). The CDR3, as DNA: TGTGCCACCAGCAGCGGGAGTTTTTACGAGCAGTACTTC. This gives the protein CATSSGSFYEQYF.

The CDR3 coding sequence is TGTGCCAGCAGCCGAGGGGGGGTTAGCTCCTACGAGCAGTACTTC. Amino acid sequence: CASSRGGVSSYEQYF. This rearrangement joins TRBV5-6 to TRBJ2-7; D possibly corresponds to TRBD2 (7 bases). V dropped 4 bases and J dropped 0 bases, with 14 bases sitting between them. CDR1 is SGHDT and CDR2 is YYEEEE in the germline V gene. The CDR3 loop spans 15 amino acids. The full variable domain, rest sourced from reference TRBV5-6 and TRBJ2-7, is DAGVTQSPTHLIKTRGQQVTLRCSPKSGHDTVSWYQQALGQGPQFIFQYYEEEERQRGNFPDRFSGHQFPNYSSELNVNALLLGDSALYLCASSRGGVSSYEQYFGPGTRLTVT.

The V call is TRBV5-1, the J call TRBJ2-3; the match to TRBD2 covers 15 bases. CDR1 SGHRS and CDR2 YFSETQ come from the germline V gene. The CDR3 extends over 18 amino acids. Germline trimming cut 0 bases from V and 2 bases from J; bases unmatched to any gene: 4. CDR3 nucleotide sequence: TGCGCCAGCAGCTTGGGTGGGACTAGCGGGAGGCACACAGATACGCAGTATTTT. It codes for CASSLGGTSGRHTDTQYF.

This clone was observed a handful of times. This chain connects TRBV7-9 to TRBJ1-2, with 9 bases matching TRBD1. Per germline, CDR1 SEHNR and CDR2 FQNEAQ (reference sequence). The junction had 1 base not matched to a gene; V was cut back by 5 bases and J by 3 bases. This CDR3 is built from 13 residues. CDR3 nucleotides: TGTGCCAGCAGCCGGACAGGGGACTATGGCTACACCTTC. Protein sequence: CASSRTGDYGYTF. The whole variable domain, filled in from reference TRBV7-9 and TRBJ1-2, reads DTGVSQNPRHKITKRGQNVTFRCDPISEHNRLYWYRQTLGQGPEFLTYFQNEAQLEKSRLLSDRFSAERPKGSFSTLEIQRTEQGDSAMYLCASSRTGDYGYTFGSGTRLTVV.

The genes are TRBV5-1 and TRBJ2-7; D uncertain. The CDR3 totals 14 residues. With 0 bases removed from V and 0 bases from J, the gap between germline ends came to 7 bases. Per germline, CDR1 SGHRS and CDR2 YFSETQ. The CDR3 region has the DNA TGCGCCAGCAGCTTGGAGGCGGTCTCCTACGAGCAGTACTTC. Residues: CASSLEAVSYEQYF.